These T cell receptor beta chains were read from a single sample in a study of blood T cell repertoires in COVID-19. This table comes from immunoSEQ multiplex PCR, and its TCRdb copy is limited to in-frame clones, with some not included. The sample yields 110,000 or so clones, roughly 85% seen once. The sequenced sample was peripheral blood. These receptors originate from a man aged 40-49 years with acute or convalescent COVID-19. Each CDR3 is given with its conserved first and last residue. The D gene is left open where the match is weak. Size is stated for part of the rows, as once, few or many counts, or as a class when the clone is expanded.

TGCAGCGTTGAAATCTACGGGGTTCGGGACTATGGCTACACCTTC CSVEIYGVRDYGYTF TRBJ1-2 NA TRBV29-1 once
TGTGCCAGCAGTGGATCCCCCGCGGGGATCGGAACAGATACGCAGTATTTT CASSGSPAGIGTDTQYF TRBJ2-3 NA TRBV27 NA
TGTGCCAGCAGCTTGGAGACGCGGATAGATACGCAGTATTTT CASSLETRIDTQYF TRBJ2-3 NA TRBV7-9 NA
TGTGCCAGTACCCTAGGACAGGGACGTCTTGGCTACACCTTC CASTLGQGRLGYTF TRBJ1-2 TRBD1 TRBV19 NA
TGTGCCAGCAGCACACAGGGGTCGGGGGACGAGCAGTACTTC CASSTQGSGDEQYF TRBJ2-7 NA TRBV9 once
TGTGCCAGCAACGGGCCCCTGGGGGGGCATTCCTACAATGAGCAGTTCTTC CASNGPLGGHSYNEQFF TRBJ2-1 NA TRBV7-8 NA
TGTGCCAGCAGCTTAGGCGGGGGGAGGTATGAGCAGTTCTTC CASSLGGGRYEQFF TRBJ2-1 TRBD2 TRBV7-2 NA
TGTGCCAGTAGTATCACCCTCCAGGCGGGGATCTCTGGGGCCAACGTCCTGACTTTC CASSITLQAGISGANVLTF TRBJ2-6 NA TRBV19 NA
TGTGCCAGCAGCTTCACAGGTAACACTGAAGCTTTCTTT CASSFTGNTEAFF TRBJ1-1 NA TRBV7-3 NA
TGTGCCAGTCATGGTTACAGGAGCACCGGGGAGCTGTTTTTT CASHGYRSTGELFF TRBJ2-2 NA TRBV7-6 NA
TGTGCCAGCAGCTTAGTCGTGTCAGAGACCCAGTACTTC CASSLVVSETQYF TRBJ2-5 NA TRBV11-2 NA
TGCGCCAGCAGCTACGAGGGGGCATATGATACGCAGTATTTT CASSYEGAYDTQYF TRBJ2-3 TRBD1 TRBV5-1 NA
TGTGCCAGCAGCCAACGGGTCTATGGCTACACCTTC CASSQRVYGYTF TRBJ1-2 NA TRBV3-1/TRBV3-2 NA
TGCAGCGTTGTACCGGGACAGGGGTCGGAGACCCAGTACTTC CSVVPGQGSETQYF TRBJ2-5 TRBD1 TRBV29-1 NA
TGCGCCAGCAGCCTTAGGACAGGGAACACAGATACGCAGTATTTT CASSLRTGNTDTQYF TRBJ2-3 TRBD1 TRBV5-1 NA
TGTGCCAGCAGCCAGTATTCTGCGGGGGGGCCAACCCAAGAGACCCAGTACTTC CASSQYSAGGPTQETQYF TRBJ2-5 TRBD2 TRBV3-1/TRBV3-2 NA
TGCAGTGCTAGTGGGAGCGGGGAGACCCAGTACTTC CSASGSGETQYF TRBJ2-5 NA TRBV20-1 NA
TGTGCCAGCAGCATAGGACAGGGGAACACTGAAGCTTTCTTT CASSIGQGNTEAFF TRBJ1-1 TRBD1 TRBV7-9 NA
TGCAGTGCTAGTAGCGGGGGGGGTAGCGGGTCGCCGCTGACGCAGTATTTT CSASSGGGSGSPLTQYF TRBJ2-3 TRBD2 TRBV20-1 NA
TGTGCCAGCAGCTCGTACACCGGGGAGCTGTTTTTT CASSSYTGELFF TRBJ2-2 NA TRBV7-2 NA
TGTGCCACCAGTGAGGCCCTGCCAGGCCGCACAGATACGCAGTATTTT CATSEALPGRTDTQYF TRBJ2-3 NA TRBV24-1 NA
TGTGCCAGCAGCTTAGGGACTACCCAAGAGACCCAGTACTTC CASSLGTTQETQYF TRBJ2-5 NA TRBV7-2 NA
TGCAGCGCCTTACAGGGCTCTGGCTACACCTTC CSALQGSGYTF TRBJ1-2 NA TRBV29-1 NA
TGCAGCGTTGATTGGACAGGGCGGGGAGATACGCAGTATTTT CSVDWTGRGDTQYF TRBJ2-3 TRBD1 TRBV29-1 NA
TGTGCCAGCTCAGGGGGGACAGGGGAAGGCGAGCAGTACTTC CASSGGTGEGEQYF TRBJ2-7 TRBD1 TRBV18 once
TGTGCCAGCAGAAACAACGACTGGGTAGGAAACACCATATATTTT CASRNNDWVGNTIYF TRBJ1-3 NA TRBV6-6 NA
TGCGCCAGCAGTGAGGCCGGGACACGGGAGCAGTACTTC CASSEAGTREQYF TRBJ2-7 NA TRBV10-2 few
TGTGCCAGCAACCTGGACGGAGGATTTGAAGCTTTCTTT CASNLDGGFEAFF TRBJ1-1 NA TRBV7-9 few
TGCGCCAGCGGGGACCGGGACAGAAACGATGGCTACACCTTC CASGDRDRNDGYTF TRBJ1-2 TRBD1 TRBV10-2 NA
TGTGCCAGCAGTGAACATACTCAGGGGGCGAGCAATCAGCCCCAGCATTTT CASSEHTQGASNQPQHF TRBJ1-5 TRBD1 TRBV6-4 NA
TGTGCCAGCAGCCTGGTCAGGACTGGGTACTCCTACGAGCAGTACTTC CASSLVRTGYSYEQYF TRBJ2-7 NA TRBV7-9 NA
TGTGCCAGCTCACCGGTGGGACAGGGGGTCAATGAGCAGTTCTTC CASSPVGQGVNEQFF TRBJ2-1 TRBD1 TRBV18 NA
TGTGCCAGCAGTCCGGGGGGCTCGGACTATGGCTACACCTTC CASSPGGSDYGYTF TRBJ1-2 NA TRBV9 NA
TGTGCCACCAGTGATTTACAGGGGACAGACCAAGAGACCCAGTACTTC CATSDLQGTDQETQYF TRBJ2-5 TRBD1 TRBV24-1 NA
TGTGCCAGCGAACGGGGGGCCTCCTACGAGCAGTACTTC CASERGASYEQYF TRBJ2-7 NA TRBV11-2 NA
TGTGCCAGCAGCGAATCAGGTGAAGCTTTCTTT CASSESGEAFF TRBJ1-1 NA TRBV4-2 medium-sized
TGTGCCAGCAGCCGCCGCCCCGGGACAGGGAATTGGAACTATGGCTACACCTTC CASSRRPGTGNWNYGYTF TRBJ1-2 TRBD1 TRBV3-1/TRBV3-2 NA
TGCGCCAGCAGTGAGTTGACAGGGTTTCAAGAGACCCAGTACTTC CASSELTGFQETQYF TRBJ2-5 TRBD1 TRBV10-2 NA
TGTGCCATCAGTGAGTCGATGGGCGACAGGGCTTACGAGCAGTACTTC CAISESMGDRAYEQYF TRBJ2-7 TRBD1 TRBV10-3 NA
TGCGCCAGCAGTCGACTAGTCAGCACAGATACGCAGTATTTT CASSRLVSTDTQYF TRBJ2-3 NA TRBV10-1 NA
TGCAGTGCGCAGGGTAACACTGAAGCTTTCTTT CSAQGNTEAFF TRBJ1-1 NA TRBV20-1 few
TGTGCCAGCTCACCCATTGTCGGTCGACTCTCTGGGGCCAACGTCCTGACTTTC CASSPIVGRLSGANVLTF TRBJ2-6 NA TRBV18 NA
TGTGCCAGCAGCTTGCTAGCGGATGACACAGATACGCAGTATTTT CASSLLADDTDTQYF TRBJ2-3 TRBD2 TRBV7-9 NA
TGCAGTGCCTACACAGATACGCAGTATTTT CSAYTDTQYF TRBJ2-3 NA TRBV20-1 NA
TGTGCCAGCAGCTCGACAGGGAACAAGGATACGCAGTATTTT CASSSTGNKDTQYF TRBJ2-3 TRBD1 TRBV7-9 few
TGTGCCAGCAGTTTACCGGGACAGGGCACAGATACGCAGTATTTT CASSLPGQGTDTQYF TRBJ2-3 TRBD1 TRBV2 NA
TGTGCCACCAGGTTCGGCGCGGGGGGGCCCTACAATGAGCAGTTCTTC CATRFGAGGPYNEQFF TRBJ2-1 TRBD2 TRBV15 NA
TGTGCCAGTACCGCACCGGGACTAGCGGGGTACGCAGATACGCAGTATTTT CASTAPGLAGYADTQYF TRBJ2-3 TRBD2 TRBV19 few
TGTGCCAGTAGTCCGCGGGGGGCGGGCACTGAAGCTTTCTTT CASSPRGAGTEAFF TRBJ1-1 NA TRBV19 NA
TGTGCCAGCAGCGTAGCAGGACTAGCGGGGGGGAGGCAAGAGACCCAGTACTTC CASSVAGLAGGRQETQYF TRBJ2-5 TRBD2 TRBV9 NA
TGTGCCAGCAGTGAGTCAGAGGCGAATGAGCAGTTCTTC CASSESEANEQFF TRBJ2-1 NA TRBV2 NA
TGTGCCAGCAGCTTGGCCCTTTCGACAGGGAGCTCCTATAATTCACCCCTCCACTTT CASSLALSTGSSYNSPLHF TRBJ1-6 TRBD1 TRBV5-5 NA
TGTGCCAGCAGCCACCCTCGCTCCGCCAGGGCCCAAGAGACCCAGTACTTC CASSHPRSARAQETQYF TRBJ2-5 NA TRBV14 NA
TGTGCCGGGAGACCGGGACGGGACATGAACACTGAAGCTTTCTTT CAGRPGRDMNTEAFF TRBJ1-1 NA TRBV19 NA